This note documents a single T cell receptor (beta chain) sequence. This sample is drawn from a study of CD8 T cells in Susac syndrome. Germline CDR1 and CDR2: MNHEY and SVGAGI. V lost 0 bases to trimming and J lost 5 bases, with 8 bases between them. The CDR3 is 14 residues long. With random hexamers, reverse transcription was performed on roughly 0.45 to 1 ug of RNA. TCRdb analysed the immunoSEQ multiplex PCR reads with MiXCR anew, one entry per CDR3 protein. There are 150,000 to 200,000 distinct CDR3 sequences in the sample; roughly 90% occur only once, and around 0.085% lies in the top ten. V and J are TRBV6-5 and TRBJ2-1; D gene ambiguous. This TCR came from a human donor with Susac syndrome. Source material: CD4+ T cells from PBMCs. This CDR3 reads CASSYSTTNNEQFF. The CDR3 DNA sequence: TGTGCCAGCAGTTACTCGACAACCAACAATGAGCAGTTCTTC.